Listed below are T cell receptor gamma chains from one sample, sequenced in a study of intestinal T cells in coeliac disease. TCRdb reapplied CATT to the multiplex PCR reads. Among some 800 gamma-chain clones listed, approximately 41% were seen once. Specimen: a duodenal biopsy. These receptors originate from a human donor with celiac disease. Both conserved end residues are part of each CDR3. Some rows have no size entry. The others give once, few or many, or a class for an expanded clone.

CDR3: CAAWTSSDWIKTF
DNA: TGTGCTGCGTGGACTAGTAGTGATTGGATCAAGACGTTT
length: 13
V: TRGV10
size: hyperexpanded
J: TRGJP2

CDR3: CATGLWEDKKLF
DNA: TGTGCCACTGGACTATGGGAGGATAAGAAACTCTTT
length: 12
V: TRGV2
size: .
J: TRGJ1/TRGJ2

CDR3: CAREASSDWIKTF
DNA: TGTGCTCGCGAGGCTAGTAGTGATTGGATCAAGACGTTT
length: 13
V: TRGV10
size: .
J: TRGJP2

CDR3: CATWDKSRRWNYKKLF
DNA: TGTGCCACCTGGGACAAAAGTCGGCGATGGAATTATAAGAAACTCTTT
length: 16
V: TRGV3
size: large
J: TRGJ1/TRGJ2

CDR3: CACWIGQQTYKKLF
DNA: TGTGCCTGCTGGATAGGCCAACAGACCTACAAGAAACTCTTT
length: 14
V: TRGV11
size: .
J: TRGJ1/TRGJ2

CDR3: CAHLRPPTSDWIKTF
DNA: TGTGCCCACCTACGGCCACCCACGAGTGATTGGATCAAGACGTTT
length: 15
V: TRGV2
size: .
J: TRGJP2

CDR3: CATWDIWVGMKKLF
DNA: TGTGCCACCTGGGACATATGGGTAGGGATGAAGAAACTCTTT
length: 14
V: TRGV2
size: .
J: TRGJ1/TRGJ2

CDR3: CATWGRQPRGVNWIKTF
DNA: TGTGCCACCTGGGGACGGCAGCCGAGGGGGGTGAATTGGATCAAGACGTTT
length: 17
V: TRGV4
size: .
J: TRGJP2

CDR3: CATWDGPYSSDWIKTF
DNA: TGTGCCACCTGGGACGGGCCGTATAGTAGTGATTGGATCAAGACGTTT
length: 16
V: TRGV4
size: few
J: TRGJP2

CDR3: CATWELIITKKLF
DNA: TGTGCCACCTGGGAGCTGATTATTACTAAGAAACTCTTT
length: 13
V: TRGV4
size: .
J: TRGJ1/TRGJ2